The sequence of this T cell receptor (beta chain) was determined in a study of OX40 agonist ivuxolimab in advanced cancers. Overall study: Hepatocellular carcinoma, melanoma, renal cell or head and neck cancer affected the dose-escalation patients. Males comprised roughly four fifths of the group, whose mean age was around 62 years (range 23 to 79).

The length of the CDR3 is 14 residues. With 2 bases removed from V and 7 bases from J, the gap between germline ends came to 16 bases. The germline V gene has CDR1 SGHRS and CDR2 YFSETQ. The data were produced by immunoSEQ multiplex PCR, yet TCRdb's version contains in-frame clones alone and is incomplete. This sample has roughly 60,000 clones, with roughly 81% found just once. With regard to this clone: Its cognate antigen is unknown.

Study-wide results and caveats: Normalized T-cell clonal expansion was also low in a subset of nonresponders. At 0.1 to 3.0 mg/kg, clonal expansion of CD4+ and CD8+ blood T cells had occurred by week 6.

The sequence came from an adult with an advanced solid tumor such as melanoma, head and neck, liver or kidney cancer. The sequences come from CD4+ or CD8+ T cells sorted from blood, collected in a trial of the OX40 agonist ivuxolimab. The gene calls are TRBV5-1 and TRBJ2-7, with D hard to call. This CDR3 reads CASSLAGPRLEQYF. In DNA, the CDR3 is TGCGCCAGCAGCTTAGCCGGGCCTAGGCTAGAGCAGTACTTC.